This entry concerns a single T cell receptor (beta chain). This CDR3 contains 13 residues. V was cut by 0 bases and J by 2 bases, with 5 bases left in between. CDR1 and CDR2 from the germline V gene are MNHEY and SMNVEV (reference sequence). The source of the sample is a study of T-cell memory formation after mild COVID-19. TCRdb re-called the 5' RACE reads through MiXCR, storing one row per CDR3 protein. The top ten hold approximately 10% of the sample, which has approximately 210,000 distinct CDR3 sequences, 25% to 35% seen once. The clonotype comes from an adult woman who had mild COVID-19 (a few samples of this study predate the infection). Cell type and time point are not known. Sequenced input: PBMCs or a T cell subset sorted from them (not recorded which). The J gene is TRBJ2-7, the V gene TRBV27; a possible D gene is TRBD1 (5 bases). CDR3 protein: CASSLSDTYEQYF. The CDR3 DNA follows: TGTGCCAGCAGTTTATCGGACACCTACGAGCAGTACTTC.